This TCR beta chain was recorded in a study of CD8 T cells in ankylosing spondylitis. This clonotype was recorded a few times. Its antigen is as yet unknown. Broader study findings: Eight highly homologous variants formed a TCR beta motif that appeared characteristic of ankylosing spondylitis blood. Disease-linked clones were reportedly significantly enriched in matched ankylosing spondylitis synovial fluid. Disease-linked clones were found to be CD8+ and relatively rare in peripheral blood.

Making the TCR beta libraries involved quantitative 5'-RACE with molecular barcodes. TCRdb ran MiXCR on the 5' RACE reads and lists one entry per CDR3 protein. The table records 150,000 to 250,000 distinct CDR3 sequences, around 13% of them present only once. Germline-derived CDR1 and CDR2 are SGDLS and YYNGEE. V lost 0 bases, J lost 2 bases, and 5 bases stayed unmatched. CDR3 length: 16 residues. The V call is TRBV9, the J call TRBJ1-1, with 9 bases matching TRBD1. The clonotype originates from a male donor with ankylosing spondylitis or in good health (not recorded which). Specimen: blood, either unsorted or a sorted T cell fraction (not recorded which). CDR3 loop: CASSVAEDRGNTEAFF. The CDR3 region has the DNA TGTGCCAGCAGCGTAGCGGAGGACAGGGGCAACACTGAAGCTTTCTTT.